The 8 T cell receptor beta chains below all came from one sample that was sequenced in a study of PD-1 blockade in classical Hodgkin lymphoma (dated by TCRdb to 2019 to 2021). The library was made by the immunoSEQ multiplex PCR assay. Entries here come from immuneACCESS through TCRdb and include only in-frame sequences with V and J called. Some clones fail to appear in such tables; in the studies checked, an unresolved V gene covers under half of the shortfall, and the cause of the remainder is unknown. This sample is represented by nearly 25,000 clones; approximately 67% of them were singletons. Just under 30% of the sample is held by the ten biggest clonotypes. What this sample's time point label stands for: cycle 4 day 1 (C4D1), after less than 7 weeks of nivolumab. Every trial patient had relapsed following autologous stem cell transplantation, and prior brentuximab vedotin exposure was what differed among cohorts A, B and C.

Sample: peripheral blood mononuclear cells (PBMCs), taken before the fourth cycle of nivolumab. Receptors originate from a human donor with classical Hodgkin lymphoma.

The chain combines TRBV29-1 with TRBJ1-3, with D perhaps matching TRBD1 (5 bases). CDR3 length equals 15 residues. CDR1 is SQVTM and CDR2 is ANQGSEA in the germline V gene. V was trimmed by 7 bases and J by 0 bases, leaving 16 bases between them. The CDR3 loop reads CSAGEGPPSGNTIYF. CDR3 sequence (DNA): TGCAGCGCCGGGGAGGGACCCCCCTCTGGAAACACCATATATTTT.

V gene TRBV7-2 combines with J gene TRBJ2-3; D gene ambiguous. Looked up from germline, CDR1 is SGHTA and CDR2 is FQGNSA. The CDR3 is 14 residues long. V was shortened by 1 base and J by 4 bases, with 9 bases between the two germline ends. Here the CDR3 DNA reads TGTGCCAGCAGCTTAGAGCAGGCCGCAGATACGCAGTATTTT. This translates into CASSLEQAADTQYF.

The rearrangement uses TRBV7-9 and TRBJ2-1; D unresolved. The CDR3 extends over 11 amino acids. Looked up from germline, CDR1 is SEHNR and CDR2 is FQNEAQ (reference sequence). V was cut by 6 bases and J by 8 bases, with 8 bases left in between. CDR3 residues: CASSPGYEQFF. CDR3 coding DNA: TGTGCCAGCAGTCCCGGATATGAGCAGTTCTTC. The variable domain in full, completed from reference TRBV7-9 and TRBJ2-1, reads DTGVSQNPRHKITKRGQNVTFRCDPISEHNRLYWYRQTLGQGPEFLTYFQNEAQLEKSRLLSDRFSAERPKGSFSTLEIQRTEQGDSAMYLCASSPGYEQFFGPGTRLTVL.

This clone was observed at least ten times. V usage is TRBV5-1 and J usage is TRBJ2-5, with D tentatively TRBD1 or TRBD2 (5 bases each). In germline, CDR1 is SGHRS, CDR2 YFSETQ. The CDR3 is made up of 15 amino acids. With 0 bases removed from V and 1 base from J, the gap between germline ends came to 10 bases. The DNA for the CDR3 is TGCGCCAGCAGCTTGGAGGGACCGTTCCAAGAGACCCAGTACTTC. It is translated as CASSLEGPFQETQYF.

The V and J genes are TRBV2 and TRBJ1-2; 8 bases fit TRBD1. J was trimmed by 0 bases and V by 6 bases; bases with no gene match: 6. CDR1 SNHLY and CDR2 FYNNEI come from the germline V gene. This CDR3 is 15 amino acids long. The CDR3 region has the DNA TGTGCCAGCAGCCCCCAGGGGGCTGCTAACTATGGCTACACCTTC. Its protein is CASSPQGAANYGYTF.

V and J are TRBV7-9 and TRBJ2-5, with 7 bases aligning to TRBD2. The J call is uncertain, as TRBJ2-7 better fits the DNA end. CDR1 is SEHNR and CDR2 is FQNEAQ in the germline V gene (reference sequence). The CDR3 runs 16 residues. The CDR3 DNA follows: TGTGCCAGCAGCCGGGGGGAAGGCGGGCAGGGAGGCGAGCAGTACTTC. Translated: CASSRGEGGQGGEQYF.

This clone was detected only a few times. V usage is TRBV29-1 and J usage is TRBJ1-5; D call uncertain. The CDR3 spans 15 residues. V was shortened by 4 bases and J by 1 base, with 14 bases between the two germline ends. From germline, CDR1 is SQVTM and CDR2 ANQGSEA. CDR3 bases: TGCAGCGTTGCCGGGTCAGCAGGAAGCAATCAGCCCCAGCATTTT. This gives the protein CSVAGSAGSNQPQHF.

The CDR3 nucleotides are TGTGCCACCCGAGCGGGTCGGGGTAAAGTAGATACGCAGTATTTT. Protein: CATRAGRGKVDTQYF. V usage is TRBV28 and J usage is TRBJ2-3; weak D call: TRBD2 (6 bases). Between the trimmed V and J ends, which lost 10 bases and 5 bases, there was a span of 22 bases. The CDR3 is 15 residues long. Germline values: CDR1 MDHEN, CDR2 SYDVKM.